Reported below is one T cell receptor beta chain. As yet, its antigen is unknown. A junction end diverges from the germline sequence, so it may reflect a read error. PCR amplification relied on 60 Vbeta primers (plus 13 Jbeta primers). Method: immunoSEQ multiplex PCR; TCRdb's copy keeps in-frame clones and lacks some. The table shows about 230,000 clones, with 82% occurring only once. These data originate in a study of cytomegalovirus exposure and HLA in healthy donors. Study-wide findings and caveats: CMV serostatus was the sole immune exposure information available. Clonal expansion was found to be greater in HLA-associated TCR beta chains than in equally common others in a later analysis.

The donors comprised healthy bone marrow donors. Sequencing used PBMCs. The clonotype originates from a woman in her thirties or forties in good health and CMV-seronegative.

The CDR3 DNA reads TGTGCTAGCAGCTTAGTGGCGGGACCCTACAATGAGCAGTTCTTC. Amino acids: CASSLVAGPYNEQFF. The V call is TRBV7-7, the J call TRBJ2-1; weak D call: TRBD2 (6 bases). The V gene's germline CDR1 is SSHAT and CDR2 FNYEAQ (reference sequence). The CDR3 runs to 15 residues.